This T cell receptor (beta chain) was recorded in a study of blood T cell repertoires in COVID-19. Study as a whole: T cells, B-cell-depleted T cells, or PBMCs provided the cDNA or gDNA that served as material.

Across 20 to 25 US areas, participants ranged in age from about 18 to 90 years. Categorization into cohorts depended on clinical history that participants reported. Original data processing: How many nucleated cells were present was estimated from reference gene primer amplification. Assay used: immunoSEQ multiplex PCR; TCRdb lists only in-frame clones, some missing. V, J and clone size are those of that table, while D and trimming were read from the DNA. Here the sample spans hundreds of thousands of clones, about 88% being singletons. V shed 10 bases and J shed 6 bases, with 15 bases lying between them. CDR3 length: 12 residues. Germline V lookup: CDR1 LNHDA, CDR2 SQIVND (reference sequence).

This TCR was sampled from a woman in her 30s who had recovered from COVID-19. Sample: PBMCs or T cells enriched from blood (not recorded which). The rearrangement uses TRBV19 and TRBJ1-2; a weak D match, TRBD1 (5 bases). The CDR3: CATTGGSHGYTF. The CDR3 DNA follows: TGTGCCACTACGGGGGGTTCTCATGGCTACACCTTC. Combining the CDR3 with reference TRBV19 and TRBJ1-2 gives the whole variable domain DGGITQSPKYLFRKEGQNVTLSCEQNLNHDAMYWYRQDPGQGLRLIYYSQIVNDFQKGDIAEGYSVSREKKESFPLTVTSAQKNPTAFYLCATTGGSHGYTFGSGTRLTVV.